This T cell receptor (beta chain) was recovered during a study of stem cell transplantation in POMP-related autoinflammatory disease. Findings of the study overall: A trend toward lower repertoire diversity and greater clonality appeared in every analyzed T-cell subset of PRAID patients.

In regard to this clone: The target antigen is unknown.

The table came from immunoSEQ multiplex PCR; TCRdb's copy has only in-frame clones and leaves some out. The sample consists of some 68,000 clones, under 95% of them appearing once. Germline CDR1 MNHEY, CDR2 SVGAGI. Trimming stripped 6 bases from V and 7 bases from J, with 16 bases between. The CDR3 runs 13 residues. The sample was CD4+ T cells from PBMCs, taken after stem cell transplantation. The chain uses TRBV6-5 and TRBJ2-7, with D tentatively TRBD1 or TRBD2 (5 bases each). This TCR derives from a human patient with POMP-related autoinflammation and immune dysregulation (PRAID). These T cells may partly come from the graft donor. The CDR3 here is CASSRSGSGEQYV. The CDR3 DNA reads TGTGCCAGCAGCCGTTCAGGGTCGGGGGAGCAGTACGTC.